This TCR beta chain appears in the sequencing data of a study of post-analysis software for immune sequencing data. Study as a whole: Recorded subtypes: relapsing-remitting, secondary progressive, progressive-relapsing; some patients unannotated. Study-level findings and limits: The study found TRBV5-6, TRBV5-1 and TRBV20-1 among five TRBV segments more frequent in patients than controls.

This clonotype was recorded a few times. Its matching antigen is unknown. The CDR3 extends over 15 amino acids. Germline values: CDR1 MNHEY, CDR2 SVGAGI. V lost 5 bases and J lost 3; bases outside the gene matches: 9. The authors incorporated unique molecular identifiers into the TCR beta cDNA libraries. TCRdb processed the PCR reads anew with MiXCR; each CDR3 protein has one entry. The sample yields roughly 430,000 distinct CDR3 sequences, approximately 39% seen once. The clonotype was recovered from a girl aged 2 to 9 with multiple sclerosis. The genes are TRBV6-5 and TRBJ2-7; TRBD1 matches 8 bases. The sample comprised blood. The CDR3 nucleotides read TGTGCCAGCAGTCATGACAGGGGAAGTGGCTACGAGCAGTACTTC. Residues: CASSHDRGSGYEQYF.